The 19 T cell receptor beta chains below all came from one sample that was sequenced in a study of tumor-infiltrating lymphocytes in primary liver carcinoma. Both blood RNA, taken from unsorted whole blood, and germline DNA were extracted. Making TCR beta cDNA involved approximately 0.5 ug total RNA and a constant-region primer. Modified slightly, ARM-PCR produced TCR beta libraries over three nested multiplex PCR rounds. It was with TRBV1-TRBV30 forward primers and a C-beta reverse primer that the first two PCR rounds were run, at around 10 cycles each. TCRdb called the multiplex PCR reads again in MiXCR, with one record for every CDR3 protein. Of 300,000 to 400,000 distinct CDR3 sequences in the sample, around three fifths were seen once. Sequencing input: peripheral blood. The source is a man between 35 and 55 years old with primary liver carcinoma and hepatitis B virus infection.

This clonotype was counted between two and nine times. CDR3 coding DNA: TGCGCCAGCAGCTTTTACGGGAGGGGCACAGATACGCAGTATTTT. Residues: CASSFYGRGTDTQYF. The chain carries TRBV5-1 and TRBJ2-3; 8 bases line up with TRBD2. CDR1 is SGHRS and CDR2 is YFSETQ in the germline V gene. The CDR3 is made up of 15 amino acids. Trimming removed 2 bases from V and 1 base from J; junction bases left unmatched: 3. Full variable domain (remainder filled in from reference TRBV5-1 and TRBJ2-3): KAGVTQTPRYLIKTRGQQVTLSCSPISGHRSVSWYQQTPGQGLQFLFEYFSETQRNKGNFPGRFSGRQFSNSRSEMNVSTLELGDSALYLCASSFYGRGTDTQYFGPGTRLTVL.

Remarks on this clonotype: One junction end does not reproduce the germline sequence, and a read error may be involved. The chain uses TRBV6-5 and TRBJ2-3; D might be TRBD1 or TRBD2, each matching 5 bases. Germline V gene data show CDR1 as MNHEY and CDR2 as SVGAGI. This CDR3 is built from 15 residues. The CDR3 DNA reads TGTGCCAGCAGTAACCGGGCCAGCATGGGGGATGCGCAGTACTTT. Translated: CASSNRASMGDAQYF.

The rearrangement links TRBV28 to TRBJ1-2, with a weak D call TRBD1 (5 bases). The CDR3 loop spans 12 amino acids. In germline, CDR1 is MDHEN, CDR2 SYDVKM. V lost 7 bases, J lost 10 bases, and 16 bases lay in between. CDR3 nucleotides: TGTGCCAGCACTCCAGGCAGGGTTGTCTACACCTTC. It is translated as CASTPGRVVYTF.

This clonotype has only one observation. Being one base from a much bigger clone, this may be a read error. This sequence joins TRBV6-1 and TRBJ1-2; no clear D gene. From germline, CDR1 is MNHNS and CDR2 SASEGT. The length of the CDR3 is 11 residues. The CDR3 reads CASNEVYGYTF. DNA of the CDR3: TGTGCCAGCAATGAAGTATATGGCTACACCTTC.

This clonotype appeared a few times. The rearrangement joins TRBV24-1 to TRBJ2-7, with D maybe TRBD2 (5 bases). With 5 bases removed from V and 5 bases from J, the gap between germline ends came to 9 bases. The CDR3 consists of 12 residues. Germline CDR1 KGHDR, CDR2 SFDVKD. CDR3: CATSGGLDEQYF. CDR3 in DNA: TGTGCCACCAGTGGAGGGTTGGACGAGCAGTACTTC.

This clonotype was counted ten times or more. The chain carries TRBV12-3 or TRBV12-4 and TRBJ2-7; a possible D gene is TRBD2 (6 bases). The CDR3 is made up of 15 amino acids. The ends were cut back, 3 bases at V and 3 bases at J, with 15 bases in the middle. CDR3 sequence (DNA): TGTGCCAGCAGTTTTGGGACTTCTCAGGACTACGAGCAGTACTTC. Translation gives CASSFGTSQDYEQYF.

As concerns this clonotype: One end of the junction fails to match germline, which may point to a read error. J is TRBJ2-7 and V is TRBV2, with 8 bases matching TRBD2. CDR3 size: 14 residues. Germline V gene lookup returns CDR1 SNHLY and CDR2 FYNNEI. CDR3 protein: CASMTGGGYYKQYF. As DNA, the CDR3 is TGTGCCAGCATGACGGGAGGGGGTTACTACAAGCAGTACTTC.

Regarding this clonotype: Because it lacks the conserved phenylalanine or tryptophan at the end, this CDR3 is likely a read error. J is TRBJ1-5 and V is TRBV28; 8 bases match TRBD1. Germline values: CDR1 MDHEN, CDR2 SYDVKM. This CDR3 has 15 amino acids. Trimming at V came to 6 bases and at J to 9 bases, leaving 13 bases not matched to a gene. CDR3 protein: CASSNDRGGYSPQHL. The CDR3 nucleotides are TGTGCCAGCAGCAATGACAGGGGTGGTTATTCGCCCCAGCATTTA.

In this sample, this clonotype turned up a few times. Since a much larger clone is just one base distant, this may be a read error. The chain is built from TRBV4-2 and TRBJ2-2, with D possibly called TRBD1 or TRBD2 (5 bases each). The CDR3 runs 15 residues. V was shortened by 1 base and J by 0 bases, with 6 bases between the two germline ends. Germline loops: CDR1 LGHNA, CDR2 YNFKEQ. Written as DNA, the CDR3 is TGTGCCAGCAGCCAAGCGGGGCCGAACACCGGGGAGCTGTTTTTT. This sequence encodes CASSQAGPNTGELFF.

As for this clonotype: The CDR3 end shows no conserved phenylalanine or tryptophan, and so a read error is likely. The gene calls are TRBV4-1 and TRBJ2-7; D is uncertain. Deletions cut 1 base from V and 0 bases from J, with 13 bases between. The CDR3 is 16 amino acids. From germline, CDR1 is MGHRA and CDR2 YSYEKL. This CDR3 reads CASSQAMSPSSYEQYI. The CDR3 nucleotides read TGCGCCAGCAGCCAAGCAATGAGTCCCAGCTCCTACGAGCAGTACATC.

The chain links TRBV4-1 to TRBJ2-7, with D perhaps given as TRBD1 or TRBD2 (5 bases each). The CDR3 covers 15 residues. Trimming shortened V by 2 bases and J by 3 bases, and 14 bases separated the two germline ends. Germline CDR1 reads MGHRA; CDR2 reads YSYEKL. CDR3 nucleotides: TGCGCCAGCAGCCAACCGGGACCCCAGGGCTACGAGCAGTACTTC. It yields the protein CASSQPGPQGYEQYF.

Of note for this clonotype: This likely comes from a read error, as the CDR3 has no conserved phenylalanine or tryptophan at its end. It is unclear where the CDR3 begins or ends on the DNA, so no DNA is shown, and the CDR3 is as TCRdb lists it. The chain recombines TRBV11-2 with TRBJ1-1. The CDR3 has 13 amino acids, counting both end residues. CDR1 is SGHAT and CDR2 is FQNNGV in the germline V gene. This CDR3 reads CASSLVRNTEAFL.

This clonotype turned up a few times. The rearrangement links TRBV28 to TRBJ2-7; no reliable D call. Germline V gene sequence: CDR1 MDHEN, CDR2 SYDVKM. The CDR3 loop spans 11 amino acids. V dropped 3 bases and J dropped 2 bases, with 2 bases sitting between them. CDR3 coding DNA: TGTGCCAGCAGTTTTGCCTACGAGCAGTACTTC. This translates into CASSFAYEQYF. Full variable domain (outside the CDR3, taken from reference TRBV28 and TRBJ2-7): DVKVTQSSRYLVKRTGEKVFLECVQDMDHENMFWYRQDPGLGLRLIYFSYDVKMKEKGDIPEGYSVSREKKERFSLILESASTNQTSMYLCASSFAYEQYFGPGTRLTVT.

On this clonotype: One end of the junction does not line up with germline, which may come from a read error. The chain employs TRBV12-3 or TRBV12-4 and TRBJ2-1; 7 bases are shared with TRBD2. The CDR3 contains 14 residues. The DNA for the CDR3 is TGTGCCAGCACCACGGGGGGATTGCACAATGAGCAGCTCTTC. Amino acids: CASTTGGLHNEQLF.

A word on this clonotype: Relative to the germline gene, one junction end is altered; a read error may explain this. V is TRBV11-2 and J is TRBJ2-3; TRBD2 is a possible D gene (6 bases). The CDR3 runs 16 residues. Germline CDR1 is SGHAT and CDR2 is FQNNGV. The CDR3 region is CASSIEGGISTDTQYF. The CDR3 region has the DNA TGTGCCAGCAGCATAGAGGGCGGGATTAGCACAGATACGCAGTATTTT.

Remarks on this clonotype: One end of the junction varies from germline; a read error may be responsible. This chain joins TRBV24-1 and TRBJ1-1, with D hard to call. There are 13 residues in the CDR3. Germline V gene data show CDR1 as KGHDR and CDR2 as SFDVKD. The CDR3 nucleotides are TGTGCCATCAGTGATTCTAGTTACACTGAAGCTTTCTTT. Translating it yields CAISDSSYTEAFF.

There are many counts of this clonotype. The CDR3 sequence is CASHYRTPNTGELFF. The CDR3 nucleotides are TGTGCCAGCCATTACAGGACCCCGAACACCGGGGAGCTGTTTTTT. This chain links TRBV6-5 with TRBJ2-2, with D maybe TRBD1 (5 bases). The CDR3 totals 15 residues. Trimming left V 8 bases short and J 0 bases short, with 13 bases between. Germline loops: CDR1 MNHEY, CDR2 SVGAGI.

Only a few counts were recorded for this clonotype. The CDR3 DNA reads as TGTGCCACCAGTGATTTCGGGGGGAACACCGGGGAGCTGTTTTTT. Its protein is CATSDFGGNTGELFF. The chain recombines TRBV24-1 with TRBJ2-2; D perhaps matches TRBD2 (6 bases). This CDR3 has 15 residues. Trimming left V 1 base short and J 1 base short, with 6 bases between. Germline CDR1 KGHDR, CDR2 SFDVKD.

A remark on this clonotype: A junction boundary mismatches the germline segment, possibly from a read error. The CDR3 protein is CASILYQKEAFF. CDR3 nucleotide sequence: TGTGCCAGCATCTTATACCAAAAGGAGGCCTTCTTT. The rearrangement uses TRBV11-2 and TRBJ1-1; D is undetermined. The CDR3 totals 12 residues. The germline gives CDR1 SGHAT, CDR2 FQNNGV.